The 20 T cell receptor beta chains below all came from one sample that was sequenced in a study of OX40 agonist ivuxolimab in advanced cancers. Libraries were prepared by immunoSEQ multiplex PCR; TCRdb keeps only in-frame clonotypes and omits some of them. The sample has roughly 48,000 clones; 60% to 80% are singletons. Here the sequenced sample was CD4+ or CD8+ T cells sorted from blood, taken in a trial of the OX40 agonist ivuxolimab. These receptors were obtained from an adult with an advanced solid tumor such as melanoma, head and neck, liver or kidney cancer.

The chain combines TRBV10-3 with TRBJ1-4, with D possibly matching TRBD1 (5 bases). The V gene's germline CDR1 is ENHRY and CDR2 SYGVKD. CDR3 size: 14 residues. Trimming removed 2 bases at V and 7 bases at J, with 11 bases between. In DNA, the CDR3 is TGTGCCATCAGTGAGCAAGGGGATGGTGAAAAACTGTTTTTT. Translating it yields CAISEQGDGEKLFF.

The chain uses TRBV19 and TRBJ2-7; 8 bases map to TRBD1. V dropped 5 bases and J dropped 4; count of bases not matched to a gene: 7. Germline CDR1 and CDR2: LNHDA and SQIVND (reference sequence). CDR3 size: 14 residues. DNA for the CDR3: TGTGCCAGTAGTGGACAGGGTGCCGCTTACGAGCAGTACTTC. The encoded protein is CASSGQGAAYEQYF.

This clone was seen once. The chain is built from TRBV7-6 and TRBJ2-7; 7 nucleotides align to TRBD1. V gave up 2 bases and J gave up 5 bases; unmatched junction bases: 6. Germline CDR1 reads SGHVS; CDR2 reads FNYEAQ. The CDR3 sequence is 14 residues long. For the CDR3, the DNA is TGTGCCAGCAGCTTATTCGACAGGGAAAACGAGCAGTACTTC. Amino acids: CASSLFDRENEQYF.

This clone was picked up a small number of times. The CDR3 loop reads CASAARGSGSTDTQYF. The CDR3 DNA follows: TGCGCCAGCGCGGCCCGGGGAAGCGGTAGCACAGATACGCAGTATTTT. This chain uses TRBV10-1 with TRBJ2-3, with D maybe TRBD2 (5 bases). The CDR3 contains 16 residues. Germline CDR1 reads WNHNN; CDR2 reads SYGVQD (reference sequence). V lost 8 bases, J lost 0 bases, and 18 bases lay in between.

The genes are TRBV7-2 and TRBJ2-7; 10 bases are shared with TRBD2. Germline V gene data show CDR1 as SGHTA and CDR2 as FQGNSA. J was trimmed by 6 bases and V by 2 bases; bases with no gene match: 4. CDR3 length: 14 residues. The CDR3 sequence: CASSLIAGGGEQYF. CDR3 nucleotide sequence: TGTGCCAGCAGCTTAATAGCGGGAGGAGGCGAGCAGTACTTC.

This clone has just one count. V is TRBV19 and J is TRBJ1-5; maybe TRBD1 (6 bases). CDR3 length: 13 residues. The germline V and J ends were trimmed by 8 bases and 6 bases, with 14 bases remaining between them. CDR1 and CDR2 from the germline V gene are LNHDA and SQIVND (reference sequence). The CDR3 spells CASSTGLGQPQHF. The DNA of the CDR3 is TGTGCCAGTTCAACAGGGTTAGGTCAGCCCCAGCATTTT.

This chain uses TRBV7-2 with TRBJ2-1; D possibly corresponds to TRBD2 (5 bases). V was cut by 2 bases and J by 8 bases, with 16 bases left in between. Germline CDR1 is SGHTA and CDR2 is FQGNSA. The CDR3 consists of 15 residues. The CDR3 sequence: CASSLMSSQWDEQFF. The CDR3 region has the DNA TGTGCCAGCAGCTTAATGTCTAGCCAGTGGGATGAGCAGTTCTTC.

This clone turned up a few times. J is TRBJ2-1 and V is TRBV19, with TRBD1 as a possible D gene (5 bases). CDR1 LNHDA and CDR2 SQIVND come from the germline V gene (reference sequence). The CDR3 is 15 residues long. Deletions cut 3 bases from V and 0 bases from J, with 9 bases between. The CDR3 protein is CASSMGRSSYNEQFF. In DNA form, the CDR3 reads TGTGCCAGTAGTATGGGGCGGAGCTCCTACAATGAGCAGTTCTTC.

The CDR3 sequence: CASSVERGYGYTF. The CDR3 bases are TGTGCCAGCAGCGTCGAGAGGGGGTATGGCTACACCTTC. The chain employs TRBV6-1 and TRBJ1-2, with a possible D match to TRBD1 (6 bases). Germline-derived CDR1 and CDR2 are MNHNS and SASEGT. V was cut by 6 bases and J by 5 bases, with 13 bases left in between. CDR3 length: 13 amino acids.

The V and J genes are TRBV5-1 and TRBJ2-2, with 14 positions matching TRBD2. This CDR3 contains 15 residues. Germline V gene data show CDR1 as SGHRS and CDR2 as YFSETQ. V shed 3 bases, J shed 6 bases, and the junction held 1 base outside the gene matches. CDR3 loop: CASSSTSGGAGELFF. For the CDR3, the DNA is TGCGCCAGCAGCTCGACTAGCGGGGGGGCCGGGGAGCTGTTTTTT.

The CDR3 nucleotides read TGTGCCAGCCATACAGGGGATCTGGTCAATCAGCCCCAGCATTTT. It translates to CASHTGDLVNQPQHF. V and J are TRBV28 and TRBJ1-5, with 7 positions matching TRBD1. This CDR3 spans 15 amino acids. Germline CDR1 is MDHEN and CDR2 is SYDVKM. V dropped 8 bases and J dropped 3; count of bases not matched to a gene: 10.

The chain couples TRBV6-1 to TRBJ1-6, with TRBD1 identical over 9 bases. Germline CDR1 and CDR2: MNHNS and SASEGT. Unmatched junction bases numbered 7, after V lost 9 bases and J lost 7 bases. CDR3 length: 14 amino acids. The CDR3 loop is CASGQGRMNSPLHF. The CDR3, as DNA: TGTGCCAGTGGACAGGGGAGGATGAATTCACCCCTCCACTTT.

Regarding this clone: Compared with germline, one end of the junction differs, possibly owing to a read error. The gene calls are TRBV19 and TRBJ1-2; tentatively, D is TRBD1 (6 bases). The length of the CDR3 is 15 residues. Germline V CDR1 and CDR2: LNHDA, SQIVND (reference sequence). The DNA of the CDR3 is TGTGCCAGTAGTATAGATTGGGGGGCTGGCTATGGCTACGCCTTC. This sequence encodes CASSIDWGAGYGYAF.

The chain joins TRBV7-9 to TRBJ2-7; a weak D match, TRBD1 (5 bases). This CDR3 has 16 amino acids. V lost 3 bases to trimming and J lost 3 bases, with 18 bases between them. Germline lookup yields CDR1 SEHNR and CDR2 FQNEAQ (reference sequence). The CDR3: CASSFMTEFPYYEQYF. CDR3 sequence (DNA): TGTGCCAGCAGCTTTATGACAGAGTTCCCCTACTACGAGCAGTACTTC.

The sample holds a few counts of this clone. This chain connects TRBV18 to TRBJ2-7, with D possibly matching TRBD2 (5 bases). Trimming pared 1 base from V and 0 bases from J, leaving 13 bases between. CDR1 and CDR2 (germline): KGHSH, LQKENI. The CDR3 is 16 amino acids. CDR3 nucleotides: TGTGCCAGCTCACCACTCCCCGGGGTGAGCTCCTACGAGCAGTACTTC. As protein: CASSPLPGVSSYEQYF.

V is TRBV6-1 and J is TRBJ1-1; the match to TRBD1 covers 7 bases. CDR1 is MNHNS, CDR2 SASEGT, per germline. V trimming: 8 bases; J trimming: 6 bases; junction bases outside the gene matches: 12. CDR3 length: 14 amino acids. The CDR3 DNA reads TGTGCCAGCCTCAGGGGGGTAGAGGGGCCTGAAGCTTTCTTT. This gives the protein CASLRGVEGPEAFF.

Only a few counts were recorded for this clone. The chain links TRBV5-4 to TRBJ2-7, with TRBD2 identical over 7 bases. V lost 3 bases and J lost 1; bases outside the gene matches: 7. The CDR3 sequence is 15 residues long. Per germline, CDR1 SGHNT and CDR2 YYREEE (reference sequence). In DNA form, the CDR3 reads TGTGCCAGCAGCTGGGGGGTACTAGCGTCCTACGAGCAGTACTTC. Its protein is CASSWGVLASYEQYF.

The table lists this clone with a count of one. A junction end diverges from the germline sequence, so it may reflect a read error. V and J are TRBV10-3 and TRBJ2-3; D unclear. Germline V gives CDR1 ENHRY, CDR2 SYGVKD. The CDR3 runs to 12 residues. In nucleotides, the CDR3 is TGTGTCATCGGTTCACTACCAGATACGCAGTATTTT. Encoded protein: CVIGSLPDTQYF.

The chain combines TRBV19 with TRBJ2-7, with D uncertain. The CDR3 runs 14 residues. The V end was cut by 5 bases, the J end by 1 base, with 12 bases between. Looked up from germline, CDR1 is LNHDA and CDR2 is SQIVND (reference sequence). The CDR3 nucleotides read TGTGCCAGTAGTCCCCTAGACATTTCCTACGAGCAGTACTTC. Translating gives CASSPLDISYEQYF.

In this sample, this clone turned up a few times. The V and J genes are TRBV14 and TRBJ2-7; D is unclear. Germline values: CDR1 SGHDN, CDR2 FVKESK. CDR3 length: 12 amino acids. Trimming cost V 5 bases and J 3 bases, with 8 bases left between them. CDR3 nucleotide sequence: TGTGCCAGCAGCGACGGATTCTACGAGCAGTACTTC. Its translation: CASSDGFYEQYF.